This entry is about one T cell receptor (beta chain). Sequencing targeted TCR beta in blood CD8+ and CD4+ T cells. Random hexamers were used to reverse transcribe the RNA input (about 0.5 to 1 ug). Using its own MiXCR run on the immunoSEQ multiplex PCR reads, TCRdb lists one record per CDR3 protein. Of fewer than 85,000 distinct CDR3 sequences listed, 95% were seen once; the top ten hold more than 0.45%. This sample is part of a study of CD8 T cells in Susac syndrome. CDR1 DFQATT and CDR2 SNEGSKA come from the germline V gene (reference sequence). CDR3 size: 15 residues. Trimming cost V 5 bases and J 2 bases; bases outside gene matches: 11.

J is TRBJ1-1 and V is TRBV20-1, with TRBD1 matching over 7 bases. This receptor was identified in a human donor with Susac syndrome. Sequenced input: CD8+ T cells from PBMCs. The CDR3 loop is CSACPPGTVNTEAFF. The CDR3, as DNA: TGCAGTGCTTGCCCCCCCGGGACAGTCAACACTGAAGCTTTCTTT.